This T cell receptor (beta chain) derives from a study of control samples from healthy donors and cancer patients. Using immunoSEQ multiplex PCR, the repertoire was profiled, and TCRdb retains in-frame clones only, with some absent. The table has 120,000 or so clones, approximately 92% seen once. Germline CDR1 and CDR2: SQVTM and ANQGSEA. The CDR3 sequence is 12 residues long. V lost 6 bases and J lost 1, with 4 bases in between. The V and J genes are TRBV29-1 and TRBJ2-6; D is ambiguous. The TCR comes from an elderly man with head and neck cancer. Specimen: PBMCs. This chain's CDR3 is CSVLSGANVLTF. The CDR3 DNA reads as TGCAGCGTATTATCTGGGGCCAACGTCCTGACTTTC.